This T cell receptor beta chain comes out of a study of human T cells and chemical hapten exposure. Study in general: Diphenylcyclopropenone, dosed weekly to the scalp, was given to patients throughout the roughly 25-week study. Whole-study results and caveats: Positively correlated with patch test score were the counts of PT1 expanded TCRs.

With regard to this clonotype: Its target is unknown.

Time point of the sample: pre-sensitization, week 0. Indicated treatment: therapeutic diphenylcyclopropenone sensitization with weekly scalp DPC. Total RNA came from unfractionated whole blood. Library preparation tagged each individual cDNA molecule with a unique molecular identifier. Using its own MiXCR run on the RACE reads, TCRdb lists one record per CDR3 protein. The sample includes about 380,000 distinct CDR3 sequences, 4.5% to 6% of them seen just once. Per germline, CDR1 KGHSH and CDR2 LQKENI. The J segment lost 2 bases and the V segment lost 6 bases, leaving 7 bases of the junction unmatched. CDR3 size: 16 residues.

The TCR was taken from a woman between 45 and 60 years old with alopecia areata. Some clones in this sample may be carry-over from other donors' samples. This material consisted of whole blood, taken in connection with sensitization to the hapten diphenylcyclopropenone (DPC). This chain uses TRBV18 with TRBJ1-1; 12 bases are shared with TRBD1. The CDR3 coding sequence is TGTGCCAGCTCCCCCCGGGACAGGGGGCATAACACTGAAGCTTTCTTT. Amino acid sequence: CASSPRDRGHNTEAFF.